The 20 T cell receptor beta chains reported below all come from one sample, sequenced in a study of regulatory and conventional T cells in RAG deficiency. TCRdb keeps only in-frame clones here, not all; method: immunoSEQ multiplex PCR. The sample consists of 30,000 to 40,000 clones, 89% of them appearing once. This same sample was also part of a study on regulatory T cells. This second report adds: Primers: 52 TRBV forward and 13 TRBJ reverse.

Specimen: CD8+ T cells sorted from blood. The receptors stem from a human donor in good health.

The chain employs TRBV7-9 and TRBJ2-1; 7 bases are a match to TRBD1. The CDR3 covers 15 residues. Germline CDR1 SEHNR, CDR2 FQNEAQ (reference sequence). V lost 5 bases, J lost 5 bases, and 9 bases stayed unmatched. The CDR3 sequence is CASSPDRVGHNEQFF. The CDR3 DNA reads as TGTGCCAGCAGCCCAGACAGGGTCGGGCACAATGAGCAGTTCTTC.

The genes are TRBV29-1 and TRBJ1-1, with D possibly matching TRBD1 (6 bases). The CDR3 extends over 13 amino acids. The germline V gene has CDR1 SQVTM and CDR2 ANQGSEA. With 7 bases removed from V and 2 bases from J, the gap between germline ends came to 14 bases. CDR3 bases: TGCAGCGCCGAGACAGGCCCCAACACTGAAGCTTTCTTT. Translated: CSAETGPNTEAFF.

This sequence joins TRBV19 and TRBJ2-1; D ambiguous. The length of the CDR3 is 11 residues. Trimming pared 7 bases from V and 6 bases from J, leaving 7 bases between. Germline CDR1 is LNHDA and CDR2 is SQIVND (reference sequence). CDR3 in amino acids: CASKGPNEQFF. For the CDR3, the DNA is TGTGCCAGTAAGGGCCCCAATGAGCAGTTCTTC.

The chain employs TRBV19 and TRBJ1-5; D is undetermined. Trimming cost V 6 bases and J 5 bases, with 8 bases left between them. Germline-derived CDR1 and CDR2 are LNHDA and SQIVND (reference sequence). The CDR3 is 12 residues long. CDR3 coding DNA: TGTGCCAGTAGGCAGCCGGATCAGCCCCAGCATTTT. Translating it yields CASRQPDQPQHF. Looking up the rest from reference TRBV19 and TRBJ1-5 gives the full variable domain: DGGITQSPKYLFRKEGQNVTLSCEQNLNHDAMYWYRQDPGQGLRLIYYSQIVNDFQKGDIAEGYSVSREKKESFPLTVTSAQKNPTAFYLCASRQPDQPQHFGDGTRLSIL.

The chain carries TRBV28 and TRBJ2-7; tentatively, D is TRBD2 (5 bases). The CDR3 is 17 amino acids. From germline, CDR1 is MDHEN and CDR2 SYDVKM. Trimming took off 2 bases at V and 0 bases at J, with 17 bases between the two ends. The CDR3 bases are TGTGCCAGCAGTTTAGATCCCTTCGGCGGGCTCTCCTACGAGCAGTACTTC. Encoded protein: CASSLDPFGGLSYEQYF.

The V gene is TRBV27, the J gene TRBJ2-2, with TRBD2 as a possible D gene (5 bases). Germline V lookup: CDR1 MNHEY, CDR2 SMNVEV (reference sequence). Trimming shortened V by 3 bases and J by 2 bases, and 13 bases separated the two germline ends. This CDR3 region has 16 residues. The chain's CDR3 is CASSFGIAPNTGELFF. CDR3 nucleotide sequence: TGTGCCAGCAGTTTCGGAATAGCGCCTAACACCGGGGAGCTGTTTTTT.

CDR3 coding DNA: TGTGCCATCAGTGAGCCGGCAGGGGAGGATTCGGATACGCAGTATTTT. This translates into CAISEPAGEDSDTQYF. The chain has TRBV10-3 and TRBJ2-3; the D gene could be TRBD1 or TRBD2 (6 bases each). Germline CDR1 is ENHRY and CDR2 is SYGVKD. This CDR3 spans 16 amino acids. Trimming removed 2 bases at V and 6 bases at J, with 18 bases between.

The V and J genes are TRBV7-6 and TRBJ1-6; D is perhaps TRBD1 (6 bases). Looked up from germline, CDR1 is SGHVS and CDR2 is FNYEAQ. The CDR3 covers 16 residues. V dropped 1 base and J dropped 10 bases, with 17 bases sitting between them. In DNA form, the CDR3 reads TGTGCCAGCAGCTTAGAGGGATGGGGGGGACACTCACCCCTCCACTTT. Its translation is CASSLEGWGGHSPLHF.

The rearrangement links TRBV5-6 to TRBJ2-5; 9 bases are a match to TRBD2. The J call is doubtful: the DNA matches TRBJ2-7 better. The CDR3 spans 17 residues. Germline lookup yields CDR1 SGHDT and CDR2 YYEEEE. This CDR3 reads CASSLVAGGPLSYEQYF. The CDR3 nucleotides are TGTGCCAGCAGCTTGGTGGCGGGAGGGCCCCTATCCTACGAGCAGTACTTC.

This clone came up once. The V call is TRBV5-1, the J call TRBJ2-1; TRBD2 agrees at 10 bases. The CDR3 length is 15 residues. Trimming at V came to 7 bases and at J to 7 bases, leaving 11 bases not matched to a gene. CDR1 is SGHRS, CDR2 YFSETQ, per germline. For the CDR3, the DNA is TGCGCCAGCCGGAGCCCCCTAGCGGGAGTAAATGAGCAGTTCTTC. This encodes CASRSPLAGVNEQFF.

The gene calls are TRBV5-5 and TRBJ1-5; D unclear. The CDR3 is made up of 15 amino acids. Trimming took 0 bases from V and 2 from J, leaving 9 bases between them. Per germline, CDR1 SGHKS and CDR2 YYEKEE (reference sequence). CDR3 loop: CASSLEFTGNQPQHF. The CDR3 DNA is TGTGCCAGCAGCTTGGAGTTTACGGGCAATCAGCCCCAGCATTTT.

The CDR3 DNA follows: TGTGCCAGCAGCTTAAGAACAAACGAGCAGTACTTC. Translation gives CASSLRTNEQYF. The chain uses TRBV7-9 and TRBJ2-7, with unresolved D. Germline V gene sequence: CDR1 SEHNR, CDR2 FQNEAQ (reference sequence). The germline V and J ends were trimmed by 2 bases and 5 bases, with 7 bases remaining between them. CDR3 length equals 12 residues.

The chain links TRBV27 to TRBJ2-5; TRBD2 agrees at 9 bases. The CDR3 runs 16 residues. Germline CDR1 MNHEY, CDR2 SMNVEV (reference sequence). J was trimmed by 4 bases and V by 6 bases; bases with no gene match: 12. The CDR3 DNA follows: TGTGCCAGCAGAGCGTTACTAGCGGGTCTAGGAGAGACCCAGTACTTC. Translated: CASRALLAGLGETQYF.

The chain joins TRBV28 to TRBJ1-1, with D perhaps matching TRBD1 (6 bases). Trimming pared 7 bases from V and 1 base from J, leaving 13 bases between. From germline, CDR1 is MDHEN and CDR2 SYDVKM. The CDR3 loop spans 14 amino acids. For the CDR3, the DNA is TGTGCCAGCACCCGGGGGGGCAGGAACACTGAAGCTTTCTTT. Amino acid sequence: CASTRGGRNTEAFF.

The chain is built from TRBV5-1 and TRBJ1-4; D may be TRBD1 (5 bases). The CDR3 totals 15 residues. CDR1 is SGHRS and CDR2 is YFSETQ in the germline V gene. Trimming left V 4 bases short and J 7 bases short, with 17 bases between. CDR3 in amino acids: CASSGGTAASEKLFF. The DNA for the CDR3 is TGCGCCAGCAGCGGCGGGACCGCAGCGAGTGAAAAACTGTTTTTT. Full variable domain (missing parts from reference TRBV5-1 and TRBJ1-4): KAGVTQTPRYLIKTRGQQVTLSCSPISGHRSVSWYQQTPGQGLQFLFEYFSETQRNKGNFPGRFSGRQFSNSRSEMNVSTLELGDSALYLCASSGGTAASEKLFFGSGTQLSVL.

CDR3 sequence: CASRRDEGLRNTEAFF. DNA for the CDR3: TGCGCCAGCAGACGGGATGAGGGACTTAGGAACACTGAAGCTTTCTTT. This chain joins TRBV4-1 and TRBJ1-1; tentatively, D is TRBD1 (5 bases). CDR1 is MGHRA and CDR2 is YSYEKL in the germline V gene. There are 16 residues in the CDR3. The germline V and J ends were trimmed by 6 bases and 1 base, with 18 bases remaining between them.

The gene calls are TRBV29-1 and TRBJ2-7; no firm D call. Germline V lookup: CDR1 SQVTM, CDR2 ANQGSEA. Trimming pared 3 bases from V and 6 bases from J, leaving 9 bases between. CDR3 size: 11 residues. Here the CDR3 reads CSVDVLGEQYF. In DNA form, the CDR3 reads TGCAGCGTTGACGTGCTCGGCGAGCAGTACTTC.

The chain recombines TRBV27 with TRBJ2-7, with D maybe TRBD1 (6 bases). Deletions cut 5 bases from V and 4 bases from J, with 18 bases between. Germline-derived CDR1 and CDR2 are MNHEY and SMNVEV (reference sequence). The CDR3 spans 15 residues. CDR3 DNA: TGTGCCAGCAGTCCCGAGACAGGTTTCGGGTACGAGCAGTACTTC. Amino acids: CASSPETGFGYEQYF.

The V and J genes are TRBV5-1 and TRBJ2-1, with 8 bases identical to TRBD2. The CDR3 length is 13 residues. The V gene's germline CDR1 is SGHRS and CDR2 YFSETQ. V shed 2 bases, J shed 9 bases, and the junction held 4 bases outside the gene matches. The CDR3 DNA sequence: TGCGCCAGCAGCTTAGCGGGAGTAGGTGAGCAGTTCTTC. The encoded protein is CASSLAGVGEQFF.

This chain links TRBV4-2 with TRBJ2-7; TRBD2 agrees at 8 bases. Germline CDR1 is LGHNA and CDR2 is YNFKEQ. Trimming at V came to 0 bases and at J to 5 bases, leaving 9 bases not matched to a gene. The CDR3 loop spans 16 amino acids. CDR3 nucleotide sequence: TGTGCCAGCAGCCAAGAATACCCCGGGAGGGCCCACGAGCAGTACTTC. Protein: CASSQEYPGRAHEQYF.